These 14 T cell receptor beta chains were sequenced from one sample in a study of shared clonotypes between healthy human individuals. CD45RO-negative, CCR7-selected cells formed the naive CD8 fraction, which excluded terminally differentiated effector memory CD45RA+ cells. Here immunoSEQ multiplex PCR was the method, and the copy in TCRdb shows in-frame clones only, minus some. The sample holds about 2.1 million clones, 93% seen once. Sequenced sample: naive CD8+ T cells from PBMCs. These TCRs come from a man younger than 35 in good health. Some clones in this sample may be carry-over from other donors' samples.

The chain is built from TRBV4-2 and TRBJ2-7; 9 bases fit TRBD1. J lost 3 bases, V lost 4 bases, and 10 bases had no gene match. Germline CDR1 and CDR2: LGHNA and YNFKEQ. The CDR3 covers 16 residues. CDR3 amino acids: CASSLIGTGRSYEQYF. CDR3 nucleotides: TGTGCCAGCAGCCTTATTGGGACAGGGCGAAGCTACGAGCAGTACTTC.

V gene TRBV7-3 combines with J gene TRBJ2-1; 12 bases are a match to TRBD2. Germline V gene lookup returns CDR1 SGHTA and CDR2 FQGTGA. V lost 2 bases, J lost 9 bases, and 5 bases stayed unmatched. CDR3 length: 15 residues. This CDR3 reads CASSLLAGGPGEQFF. DNA of the CDR3: TGTGCCAGCAGCTTACTAGCGGGAGGGCCGGGTGAGCAGTTCTTC. The complete variable domain, with remaining parts taken from reference TRBV7-3 and TRBJ2-1, reads GAGVSQTPSNKVTEKGKYVELRCDPISGHTALYWYRQSLGQGPEFLIYFQGTGAADDSGLPNDRFFAVRPEGSVSTLKIQRTERGDSAVYLCASSLLAGGPGEQFFGPGTRLTVL.

The rearrangement joins TRBV28 to TRBJ1-5; D is uncertain. Between the trimmed V and J ends, which lost 3 bases and 0 bases, there was a span of 6 bases. The CDR3 has 14 amino acids. The germline CDR1 and CDR2 sequences are MDHEN and SYDVKM. CDR3 DNA sequence: TGTGCCAGCAGTTTTTATGTTAGCAATCAGCCCCAGCATTTT. Its translation: CASSFYVSNQPQHF.

About this clone itself: Other DNA sequences in the sample encode the same CDR3. The chain recombines TRBV10-3 with TRBJ2-7; D might be TRBD1 (6 bases). In germline, CDR1 is ENHRY, CDR2 SYGVKD. Trimming cost V 3 bases and J 1 base, with 10 bases left between them. The CDR3 is made up of 14 amino acids. Here the CDR3 DNA reads TGTGCCATCAGTGACCTGGACAGTTCCTACGAGCAGTACTTC. This sequence encodes CAISDLDSSYEQYF.

The gene calls are TRBV6-5 and TRBJ1-1; D possibly corresponds to TRBD1 (5 bases). The CDR3 is made up of 13 amino acids. The V gene lost 8 bases and the J gene lost 6 bases, with 16 bases spanning the gap. Germline V gene lookup returns CDR1 MNHEY and CDR2 SVGAGI. In DNA, the CDR3 is TGTGCCAGCGGACAAGGAGGAGGTTCTGAAGCTTTCTTT. Protein: CASGQGGGSEAFF.

The J gene is TRBJ1-1, the V gene TRBV7-2, with 9 bases aligning to TRBD1. This CDR3 has 16 amino acids. Germline CDR1 reads SGHTA; CDR2 reads FQGNSA. V lost 3 bases, J lost 4 bases, and 9 bases stayed unmatched. The CDR3 reads CASSLGQGQWITEAFF. DNA for the CDR3: TGTGCCAGCAGCTTGGGACAGGGACAGTGGATCACTGAAGCTTTCTTT. Supplemented by reference TRBV7-2 and TRBJ1-1, the full variable domain reads GAGVSQSPSNKVTEKGKDVELRCDPISGHTALYWYRQSLGQGLEFLIYFQGNSAPDKSGLPSDRFSAERTGGSVSTLTIQRTQQEDSAVYLCASSLGQGQWITEAFFGQGTRLTVV.

This clone appeared once. The chain carries TRBV5-1 and TRBJ2-6; 8 nucleotides agree with TRBD1. This CDR3 is built from 20 residues. Looked up from germline, CDR1 is SGHRS and CDR2 is YFSETQ. V shed 4 bases, J shed 0 bases, and the junction held 15 bases outside the gene matches. The CDR3 reads CASSARDRGEFYSGANVLTF. Written as DNA, the CDR3 is TGCGCCAGCAGCGCGAGAGACAGGGGCGAGTTCTACTCTGGGGCCAACGTCCTGACTTTC. Variable domain in full (rest from reference TRBV5-1 and TRBJ2-6): KAGVTQTPRYLIKTRGQQVTLSCSPISGHRSVSWYQQTPGQGLQFLFEYFSETQRNKGNFPGRFSGRQFSNSRSEMNVSTLELGDSALYLCASSARDRGEFYSGANVLTFGAGSRLTVL.

The chain joins TRBV4-3 to TRBJ2-5; D ambiguous. V was shortened by 0 bases and J by 5 bases, with 7 bases between the two germline ends. The CDR3 has 13 residues. Germline V lookup: CDR1 LGHNA, CDR2 YSLEER. Here the CDR3 DNA reads TGCGCCAGCAGCCAAGATCTTTCGGAGACCCAGTACTTC. Its translation: CASSQDLSETQYF.

The genes are TRBV7-9 and TRBJ2-5, with a weak D call TRBD2 (6 bases). Germline CDR1 reads SEHNR; CDR2 reads FQNEAQ (reference sequence). Trimming removed 4 bases at V and 1 base at J, with 16 bases between. CDR3 size: 16 residues. This CDR3 reads CASSSRLEILQETQYF. The CDR3 DNA reads as TGTGCCAGCAGCTCTAGACTAGAAATTCTCCAAGAGACCCAGTACTTC.

The J gene is TRBJ2-2, the V gene TRBV10-3, with TRBD2 as a possible D gene (5 bases). Looked up from germline, CDR1 is ENHRY and CDR2 is SYGVKD. Trimming removed 4 bases from V and 7 bases from J, with 7 bases in between. The CDR3 runs 12 residues. The CDR3 region has the DNA TGTGCCATCAGTGCGGGAAACGGGGAGCTGTTTTTT. It is translated as CAISAGNGELFF.

The V gene is TRBV2, the J gene TRBJ2-3, with TRBD2 matching 12 bases. Germline V gives CDR1 SNHLY, CDR2 FYNNEI. The CDR3 extends over 16 amino acids. Losses at the gene ends were 3 bases for V and 7 bases for J; bases not matched to a gene: 8. The CDR3 is CASSETSGGRRYTQYF. As DNA, the CDR3 is TGTGCCAGCAGTGAGACTAGCGGGGGCCGGAGGTATACGCAGTATTTT.

V is TRBV7-9 and J is TRBJ2-2; 15 nucleotides agree with TRBD2. The V segment lost 7 bases and the J segment 2 bases; nucleotides outside the gene matches: 5. This CDR3 region has 17 residues. Germline values: CDR1 SEHNR, CDR2 FQNEAQ (reference sequence). The CDR3 DNA reads TGTGCCAGCAACGGACTAGCGGGAGGGCCAAACACCGGGGAGCTGTTTTTT. Translated: CASNGLAGGPNTGELFF. The complete variable domain, with remaining parts taken from reference TRBV7-9 and TRBJ2-2, reads DTGVSQNPRHKITKRGQNVTFRCDPISEHNRLYWYRQTLGQGPEFLTYFQNEAQLEKSRLLSDRFSAERPKGSFSTLEIQRTEQGDSAMYLCASNGLAGGPNTGELFFGEGSRLTVL.

V usage is TRBV11-2 and J usage is TRBJ2-7; 10 positions agree with TRBD2. The junction had 9 bases not matched to a gene; V was cut back by 3 bases and J by 4 bases. This CDR3 has 16 residues. Germline-derived CDR1 and CDR2 are SGHAT and FQNNGV. CDR3 amino acids: CASSFLAGVTGYEQYF. The CDR3 region has the DNA TGTGCCAGCAGCTTCCTAGCGGGAGTCACGGGTTACGAGCAGTACTTC. The full variable domain, in which reference TRBV11-2 and TRBJ2-7 provide the parts outside the CDR3, is EAGVAQSPRYKIIEKRQSVAFWCNPISGHATLYWYQQILGQGPKLLIQFQNNGVVDDSQLPKDRFSAERLKGVDSTLKIQPAKLEDSAVYLCASSFLAGVTGYEQYFGPGTRLTVT.

This chain uses TRBV19 with TRBJ1-1, with D perhaps matching TRBD1 (6 bases). Trimming left V 0 bases short and J 2 bases short, with 13 bases between. This CDR3 has 16 residues. Germline values: CDR1 LNHDA, CDR2 SQIVND (reference sequence). The CDR3, as DNA: TGTGCCAGTAGTATAGATCTGGAGGGGGTTAACACTGAAGCTTTCTTT. Protein sequence: CASSIDLEGVNTEAFF.